One sample yielded the 10 T cell receptor beta chains listed below, sequenced in a study of follicular helper T cells after annual influenza vaccination. As to time point: 2015-2016 season, pre-vaccination. Assay: immunoSEQ multiplex PCR; the TCRdb copy retains only in-frame clones and omits some. The sample has roughly 15,000 clones; about 83% are singletons. The sequencing used CXCR5- memory CD4+ T cells sorted from blood, collected on the day of influenza vaccination. These receptors originate from an adult who received the influenza vaccine.

V usage is TRBV7-8 and J usage is TRBJ1-1; the D gene is possibly TRBD1 (6 bases). CDR3 length: 15 residues. V lost 5 bases and J 1 base, leaving 14 bases between the germline ends. From germline, CDR1 is SGHVS and CDR2 FQNEAQ. The CDR3 sequence: CASSPGDNRNTEAFF. The CDR3 DNA reads as TGTGCCAGCAGCCCCGGGGACAACCGGAACACTGAAGCTTTCTTT.

With respect to this clone: The sample holds other DNA sequences that translate to the same CDR3. V and J are TRBV6-6 and TRBJ2-7; 12 bases align to TRBD2. The CDR3 sequence is 15 residues long. V lost 2 bases and J lost 7; bases outside the gene matches: 6. Per germline, CDR1 MNHNY and CDR2 SVGAGI (reference sequence). For the CDR3, the DNA is TGTGCCAGCAGTTACGAACTAGCGGGGGGTAAAGAGCAGTACTTC. This translates into CASSYELAGGKEQYF.

There are a few counts of this clone. The V call is TRBV2, the J call TRBJ2-7, with unresolved D. V shed 5 bases and J shed 0 bases, with 11 bases lying between them. CDR3 length: 14 amino acids. CDR1 is SNHLY and CDR2 is FYNNEI in the germline V gene. In DNA, the CDR3 is TGTGCCAGCAGTCCGACCGGGCACTCCTACGAGCAGTACTTC. Translated: CASSPTGHSYEQYF. Full variable domain (missing parts from reference TRBV2 and TRBJ2-7): EPEVTQTPSHQVTQMGQEVILRCVPISNHLYFYWYRQILGQKVEFLVSFYNNEISEKSEIFDDQFSVERPDGSNFTLKIRSTKLEDSAMYFCASSPTGHSYEQYFGPGTRLTVT.

V usage is TRBV7-2 and J usage is TRBJ2-2; D perhaps matches TRBD1 (6 bases). The CDR3 is 15 amino acids. CDR1 and CDR2 (germline): SGHTA, FQGNSA. The germline V and J ends were trimmed by 6 bases and 3 bases, with 14 bases remaining between them. CDR3 DNA sequence: TGTGCCAGCAGACCGAGGGGGTCTCACACCGGGGAGCTGTTTTTT. Its protein is CASRPRGSHTGELFF. The full variable domain, in which reference TRBV7-2 and TRBJ2-2 provide the parts outside the CDR3, is GAGVSQSPSNKVTEKGKDVELRCDPISGHTALYWYRQSLGQGLEFLIYFQGNSAPDKSGLPSDRFSAERTGGSVSTLTIQRTQQEDSAVYLCASRPRGSHTGELFFGEGSRLTVL.

The chain carries TRBV18 and TRBJ1-3; D is unclear. CDR1 KGHSH and CDR2 LQKENI come from the germline V gene. CDR3 length: 14 amino acids. V was cut by 3 bases and J by 4 bases, with 10 bases left in between. As DNA, the CDR3 is TGTGCCAGCTCACCCCAGAACGGGGGAAACACCATATATTTT. Its protein product is CASSPQNGGNTIYF.

The gene calls are TRBV7-9 and TRBJ2-5; D uncertain. CDR1 is SEHNR, CDR2 FQNEAQ, per germline (reference sequence). CDR3 length equals 13 residues. V lost 2 bases, J lost 2 bases, and 6 bases lay in between. The CDR3: CASSLIPQETQYF. As DNA, the CDR3 is TGTGCCAGCAGCTTAATTCCGCAAGAGACCCAGTACTTC.

This CDR3 reads CASSADGGPYQPQHF. The DNA for the CDR3 is TGTGCCAGCAGCGCCGATGGGGGGCCCTATCAGCCCCAGCATTTT. The chain uses TRBV6-4 and TRBJ1-5, with D maybe TRBD1 (6 bases). The germline CDR1 and CDR2 sequences are MRHNA and SNTAGT. V was shortened by 6 bases and J by 5 bases, with 17 bases between the two germline ends. The CDR3 is 15 amino acids.

The chain joins TRBV7-8 to TRBJ1-4, with TRBD1 matching over 7 bases. This CDR3 has 16 amino acids. Per the germline V gene, CDR1 is SGHVS and CDR2 is FQNEAQ. Unmatched junction bases numbered 14, after V lost 5 bases and J lost 8 bases. The CDR3 DNA is TGTGCCAGCAGCGGCCGCCGAGACAGGGTGTGGGAAAAACTGTTTTTT. Residues: CASSGRRDRVWEKLFF.

This clone was seen only once. The CDR3 protein is CASSDTPGQKDHSPLHF. The CDR3 coding sequence is TGTGCCAGCAGTGACACTCCTGGACAGAAAGATCATTCACCCCTCCACTTT. V is TRBV2 and J is TRBJ1-6; TRBD1 is a possible D gene (6 bases). V gave up 3 bases and J gave up 8 bases, with 20 bases separating them. Germline V gives CDR1 SNHLY, CDR2 FYNNEI. The CDR3 runs to 17 residues. Together with reference TRBV2 and TRBJ1-6, the CDR3 gives the full variable domain: EPEVTQTPSHQVTQMGQEVILRCVPISNHLYFYWYRQILGQKVEFLVSFYNNEISEKSEIFDDQFSVERPDGSNFTLKIRSTKLEDSAMYFCASSDTPGQKDHSPLHFGNGTRLTVT.

The chain combines TRBV6-5 with TRBJ2-2, with 9 nucleotides matching TRBD1. Per germline, CDR1 MNHEY and CDR2 SVGAGI. Unmatched junction bases numbered 5, after V lost 4 bases and J lost 5 bases. The CDR3 spans 15 residues. As DNA, the CDR3 is TGTGCCAGCAGTTTCGACAGGGGGGGGACCGGGGAGCTGTTTTTT. Its translation is CASSFDRGGTGELFF.